The 25 T cell receptor beta chains below come from one sample, sequenced in a study of identical twins. MiXCR, applied by TCRdb to the 5' RACE reads, yields one record per CDR3 protein. Among 640,000 or so distinct CDR3 sequences listed, roughly 6% were seen once. The sample taken for sequencing was naive T cells sorted from blood. These receptors originate from a man between 18 and 29 years old in good health.

About this clonotype itself: A much more abundant neighbour one base away suggests this may be a read error. This chain links TRBV10-3 with TRBJ2-1; a possible D gene is TRBD1 (5 bases). CDR3 length: 12 residues. The germline V gene has CDR1 ENHRY and CDR2 SYGVKD. With 4 bases removed from V and 10 bases from J, the gap between germline ends came to 11 bases. The CDR3 reads CAISVQGKEQFF. Here the CDR3 DNA reads TGTGCCATCAGTGTTCAGGGTAAAGAGCAGTTCTTC.

The CDR3 DNA reads as TGTGCCAGCAGTTGGGGCGTAAGCTCCTACAATGAGCAGTTCTTC. It yields the protein CASSWGVSSYNEQFF. This sequence joins TRBV28 and TRBJ2-1; maybe TRBD1 (5 bases). V was trimmed by 4 bases and J by 0 bases, leaving 10 bases between them. In germline, CDR1 is MDHEN, CDR2 SYDVKM. The CDR3 consists of 15 residues.

This clonotype has ten or more counts. The rearrangement uses TRBV28 and TRBJ2-3; tentative D call: TRBD1 (6 bases). This CDR3 region has 15 residues. Trimming removed 6 bases at V and 2 bases at J, with 15 bases between. Germline V CDR1 and CDR2: MDHEN, SYDVKM. In DNA, the CDR3 is TGTGCCAGCAGCCAAAGTTGGGACACCACAGATACGCAGTATTTT. It specifies CASSQSWDTTDTQYF.

V is TRBV20-1 and J is TRBJ2-7; no clear D gene. The ends were cut back, 0 bases at V and 1 base at J, with 7 bases in the middle. Germline CDR1 and CDR2: DFQATT and SNEGSKA (reference sequence). The CDR3 has 13 amino acids. The CDR3 reads CSARDLLSYEQYV. The CDR3 region has the DNA TGCAGTGCTAGAGATCTACTGTCCTACGAGCAGTACGTC.

Many counts were recorded for this clonotype. This chain links TRBV7-2 with TRBJ2-3, with D possibly called TRBD1 or TRBD2 (5 bases each). CDR1 and CDR2 from the germline V gene are SGHTA and FQGNSA. The V gene lost 8 bases and the J gene lost 5 bases, with 20 bases spanning the gap. The CDR3 is made up of 15 amino acids. DNA for the CDR3: TGTGCCAGCTCCCCCCCGGCGACGAGGGGAGATACGCAGTATTTT. Protein sequence: CASSPPATRGDTQYF. The full variable domain, completed using reference TRBV7-2 and TRBJ2-3, is GAGVSQSPSNKVTEKGKDVELRCDPISGHTALYWYRQSLGQGLEFLIYFQGNSAPDKSGLPSDRFSAERTGGSVSTLTIQRTQQEDSAVYLCASSPPATRGDTQYFGPGTRLTVL.

This chain links TRBV7-6 with TRBJ2-2; D remains ambiguous. CDR3 length equals 16 residues. The V end lost 1 base, the J end lost 1 base, and 10 bases lay between the germline ends. Germline CDR1 reads SGHVS; CDR2 reads FNYEAQ. The CDR3 nucleotides are TGTGCCAGCAGCTTAGATTTGGACGGGAACACCGGGGAGCTGTTTTTT. Translated, it gives CASSLDLDGNTGELFF.

This clonotype was detected only a few times. CDR3 region: CASSQPRGLGGTGELFF. In DNA form, the CDR3 reads TGTGCCAGCAGCCAACCCCGCGGACTAGGAGGCACCGGGGAGCTGTTTTTT. The genes are TRBV3-1 and TRBJ2-2; 7 bases align to TRBD2. CDR1 is LGHDT, CDR2 YNNKEL, per germline (reference sequence). The CDR3 contains 17 residues. With V trimmed by 2 bases and J by 4 bases, 10 bases remained unmatched.

This clonotype was detected ten times or more. CDR3 loop: CASSVASAGGKTQYF. CDR3 nucleotides: TGTGCCAGCAGCGTAGCAAGTGCGGGGGGGAAGACCCAGTACTTC. The chain combines TRBV9 with TRBJ2-5; the match to TRBD2 covers 9 bases. This CDR3 has 15 amino acids. From germline, CDR1 is SGDLS and CDR2 YYNGEE. V was clipped by 0 bases and J by 6 bases; unmatched bases: 6.

This clonotype occurred many times. J is TRBJ2-1 and V is TRBV3-1; possible D gene TRBD1, 7 bases. The CDR3 spans 14 residues. V dropped 1 base and J dropped 9 bases, with 13 bases sitting between them. CDR1 and CDR2 (germline): LGHDT, YNNKEL (reference sequence). CDR3 protein: CASSQGRGESEQFF. DNA of the CDR3: TGTGCCAGCAGCCAAGGCAGGGGGGAGAGTGAGCAGTTCTTC.

The chain links TRBV11-2 to TRBJ2-1, with 11 bases that match TRBD1. Germline loops: CDR1 SGHAT, CDR2 FQNNGV. This CDR3 contains 17 residues. V was clipped by 3 bases and J by 2 bases; unmatched bases: 6. The CDR3 reads CASSLHPGQGAYNEQFF. The CDR3 coding sequence is TGTGCCAGCAGCTTGCACCCGGGACAGGGGGCCTACAATGAGCAGTTCTTC.

This clonotype appeared a few times. The chain has TRBV3-1 and TRBJ2-1; D perhaps matches TRBD2 (5 bases). Trimming removed 4 bases at V and 7 bases at J, with 17 bases between. The CDR3 length is 15 residues. Germline V lookup: CDR1 LGHDT, CDR2 YNNKEL (reference sequence). The CDR3 loop reads CASSLRDQQRNEQFF. The CDR3 bases are TGTGCCAGCAGCCTCCGGGATCAGCAGAGGAATGAGCAGTTCTTC.

This clonotype was recorded many times. The V call is TRBV12-3 or TRBV12-4, the J call TRBJ2-7; no firm D call. Trimming left V 2 bases short and J 6 bases short, with 11 bases between. The CDR3 is 13 residues long. The CDR3: CASSLSSIREQYV. The CDR3 DNA reads TGTGCCAGCAGTTTATCTAGTATCCGCGAGCAGTACGTC.

This clonotype was seen repeatedly, ten times or more. V and J are TRBV27 and TRBJ2-7; TRBD2 matches at 8 bases. V gave up 5 bases and J gave up 1 base; unmatched junction bases: 10. The CDR3 has 16 amino acids. Germline CDR1 is MNHEY and CDR2 is SMNVEV (reference sequence). The CDR3 here is CASSPGGGRISYEQYF. DNA of the CDR3: TGTGCCAGCAGTCCCGGGGGGGGCCGTATTTCCTACGAGCAGTACTTC.

This clonotype was seen at least ten times. This chain joins TRBV5-1 and TRBJ1-4, with D perhaps TRBD1 (6 bases). The germline V gene has CDR1 SGHRS and CDR2 YFSETQ. Trimming pared 4 bases from V and 6 bases from J, leaving 13 bases between. The CDR3 totals 14 residues. The CDR3 sequence: CASSEWGADEKLFF. As DNA, the CDR3 is TGCGCCAGCAGCGAATGGGGGGCCGATGAAAAACTGTTTTTT.

This clonotype appeared many times. The chain combines TRBV12-3 or TRBV12-4 with TRBJ1-1; possibly TRBD1 for D (5 bases). V shed 6 bases and J shed 5 bases, with 16 bases lying between them. The CDR3 spans 14 residues. CDR3 nucleotides: TGTGCCAGCAGCCTAGGAGGCAGGGAGACTGAAGCTTTCTTT. Its translation is CASSLGGRETEAFF.

The gene calls are TRBV5-1 and TRBJ2-5; TRBD2 might be the D (6 bases). This CDR3 has 15 residues. Germline CDR1 and CDR2: SGHRS and YFSETQ. V was cut by 0 bases and J by 5 bases, with 14 bases left in between. The CDR3 here is CASSLDVGSGETQYF. The CDR3 region has the DNA TGCGCCAGCAGCTTGGATGTCGGGAGCGGTGAGACCCAGTACTTC.

This clonotype was found a few times. The rearrangement links TRBV20-1 to TRBJ2-3; the D is unclear. The CDR3 has 14 amino acids. Germline CDR1 is DFQATT and CDR2 is SNEGSKA (reference sequence). The V and J ends lost 3 bases and 0 bases respectively, with 10 bases between them. The CDR3 is CSASPRTSTDTQYF. The CDR3, as DNA: TGCAGTGCTAGTCCCCGAACTAGCACAGATACGCAGTATTTT.

Many counts were recorded for this clonotype. This chain links TRBV12-3 or TRBV12-4 with TRBJ2-3; TRBD2 matches at 8 bases. CDR3 length equals 14 residues. Losses at the gene ends were 6 bases for V and 4 bases for J; bases not matched to a gene: 6. The chain's CDR3 is CASSPSGSADTQYF. Here the CDR3 DNA reads TGTGCCAGCAGCCCCAGCGGGAGCGCAGATACGCAGTATTTT.

There are many counts of this clonotype. V is TRBV2 and J is TRBJ2-1; a weak D match, TRBD2 (6 bases). The ends were cut back, 5 bases at V and 1 base at J, with 15 bases in the middle. CDR1 and CDR2 from the germline V gene are SNHLY and FYNNEI. There are 16 residues in the CDR3. The DNA for the CDR3 is TGTGCCAGCAGTTCTCTAGCTAGCGTGTCCTACAATGAGCAGTTCTTC. It yields the protein CASSSLASVSYNEQFF.

This clonotype showed up just a few times. The chain links TRBV30 to TRBJ2-1; D ambiguous. The CDR3 has 12 amino acids. Between the trimmed V and J ends, which lost 2 bases and 10 bases, there was a span of 12 bases. Germline V gene sequence: CDR1 GTSNPN, CDR2 SVGIG (reference sequence). This chain's CDR3 is CAWSRLLGEQFF. The CDR3 DNA reads TGTGCCTGGAGTAGATTATTGGGGGAGCAGTTCTTC.

This clonotype has a count of ten or more. The genes are TRBV12-3 or TRBV12-4 and TRBJ1-5, with a weak D call TRBD1 (6 bases). The CDR3 covers 13 residues. Deletions cut 6 bases from V and 7 bases from J, with 13 bases between. CDR3 protein: CASRTGVEQPQHF. The CDR3 nucleotides read TGTGCCAGCAGGACAGGTGTGGAACAGCCCCAGCATTTT.

This clonotype has a handful of counts. This chain uses TRBV20-1 with TRBJ1-2, with TRBD1 identical over 10 bases. This CDR3 spans 13 amino acids. The germline V gene encodes CDR1 DFQATT and CDR2 SNEGSKA (reference sequence). Germline trimming cut 6 bases from V and 7 bases from J; bases unmatched to any gene: 8. CDR3 sequence: CSAWTGGEAGYTF. Written as DNA, the CDR3 is TGCAGTGCGTGGACAGGGGGGGAGGCTGGCTACACCTTC.

This clonotype was detected many times. A much larger clone lies a single base off, so this may be a read error. The J gene is TRBJ1-3, the V gene TRBV6-1; unclear D gene. There are 11 residues in the CDR3. Germline CDR1 MNHNS, CDR2 SASEGT. CDR3 protein: CACSSGNTIYF. The CDR3 DNA sequence: TGTGCCTGCAGCTCTGGAAACACCATATATTTT.

This clonotype has ten or more counts. The chain carries TRBV20-1 and TRBJ1-1; D is possibly TRBD1 (6 bases). Trimming left V 1 base short and J 8 bases short, with 23 bases between. The length of the CDR3 is 16 residues. Germline CDR1 DFQATT, CDR2 SNEGSKA (reference sequence). As DNA, the CDR3 is TGCAGTGCTAGAGGCACAGGGAAGGGACTGTACCCGGAAGCTTTCTTT. Encoded protein: CSARGTGKGLYPEAFF.

V gene TRBV9 combines with J gene TRBJ2-7, with a weak D call TRBD1 (7 bases). The CDR3 has 15 amino acids. From germline, CDR1 is SGDLS and CDR2 YYNGEE. V was cut by 0 bases and J by 3 bases, with 13 bases left in between. CDR3 sequence: CASSVEGGGFYEQYF. CDR3 coding DNA: TGTGCCAGCAGCGTAGAAGGAGGGGGCTTCTACGAGCAGTACTTC.